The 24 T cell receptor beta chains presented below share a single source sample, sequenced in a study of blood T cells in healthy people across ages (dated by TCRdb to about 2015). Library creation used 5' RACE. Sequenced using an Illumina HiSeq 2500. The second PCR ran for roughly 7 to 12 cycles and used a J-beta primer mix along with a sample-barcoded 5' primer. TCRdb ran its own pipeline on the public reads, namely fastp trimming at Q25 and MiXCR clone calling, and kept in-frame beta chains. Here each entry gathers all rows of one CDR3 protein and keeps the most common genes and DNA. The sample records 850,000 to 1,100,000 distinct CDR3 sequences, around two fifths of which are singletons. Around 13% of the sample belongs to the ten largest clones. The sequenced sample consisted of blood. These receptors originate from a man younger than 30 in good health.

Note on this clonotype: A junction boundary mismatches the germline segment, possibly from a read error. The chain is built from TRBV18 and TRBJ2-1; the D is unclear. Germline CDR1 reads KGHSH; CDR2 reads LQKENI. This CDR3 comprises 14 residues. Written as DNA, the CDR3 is TGTGCCAGCTCATCACCAGAGTGGACGGACGAGCAGTTCTTC. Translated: CASSSPEWTDEQFF.

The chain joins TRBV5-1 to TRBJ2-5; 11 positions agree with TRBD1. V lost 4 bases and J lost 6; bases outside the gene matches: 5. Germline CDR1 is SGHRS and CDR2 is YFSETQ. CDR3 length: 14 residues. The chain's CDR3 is CASSTGQGAKTQYF. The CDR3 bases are TGCGCCAGCAGCACAGGACAGGGGGCGAAGACCCAGTACTTC.

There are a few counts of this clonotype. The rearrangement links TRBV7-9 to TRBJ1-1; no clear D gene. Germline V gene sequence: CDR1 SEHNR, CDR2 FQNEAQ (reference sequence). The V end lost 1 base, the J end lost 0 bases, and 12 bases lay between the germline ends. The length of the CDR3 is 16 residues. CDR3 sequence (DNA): TGTGCCAGCAGCTTAGATAGGGTGGGGATGAACACTGAAGCTTTCTTT. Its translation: CASSLDRVGMNTEAFF.

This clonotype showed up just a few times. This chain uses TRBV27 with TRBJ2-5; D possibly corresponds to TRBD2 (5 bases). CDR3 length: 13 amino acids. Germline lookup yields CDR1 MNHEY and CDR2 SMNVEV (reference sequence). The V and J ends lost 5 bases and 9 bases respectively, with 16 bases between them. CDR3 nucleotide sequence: TGTGCCAGCAGTCCTAGCCCCCCGACACCCCAGTACTTC. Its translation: CASSPSPPTPQYF.

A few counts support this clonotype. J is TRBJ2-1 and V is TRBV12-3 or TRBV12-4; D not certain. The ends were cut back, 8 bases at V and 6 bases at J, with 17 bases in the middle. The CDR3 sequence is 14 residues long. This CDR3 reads CASRRQSLANEQFF. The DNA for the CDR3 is TGTGCCAGCCGCCGCCAATCTTTAGCCAATGAGCAGTTCTTC.

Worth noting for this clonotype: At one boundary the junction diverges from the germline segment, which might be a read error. In DNA form, the CDR3 reads TGTGCCAGCAGACCGACAGGTACTAACTATGGCTACACCTTC. Its translation: CASRPTGTNYGYTF. This sequence joins TRBV5-1 and TRBJ1-2; maybe TRBD1 (6 bases). There are 14 residues in the CDR3. CDR1 SGHRS and CDR2 YFSETQ come from the germline V gene.

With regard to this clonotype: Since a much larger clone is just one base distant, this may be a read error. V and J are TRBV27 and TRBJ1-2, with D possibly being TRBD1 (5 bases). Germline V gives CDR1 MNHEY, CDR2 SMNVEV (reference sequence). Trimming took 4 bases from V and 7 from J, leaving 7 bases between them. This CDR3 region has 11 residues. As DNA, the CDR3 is TGTGCCAGCAGTTCCGGGGCTGGCTACACCTTC. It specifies CASSSGAGYTF.

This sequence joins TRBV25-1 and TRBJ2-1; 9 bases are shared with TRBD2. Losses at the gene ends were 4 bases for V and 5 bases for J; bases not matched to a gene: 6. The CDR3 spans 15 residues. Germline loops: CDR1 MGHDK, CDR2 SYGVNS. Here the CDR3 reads CASSVSGRPHNEQFF. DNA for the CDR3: TGTGCCAGCAGTGTGAGCGGGAGGCCCCACAATGAGCAGTTCTTC.

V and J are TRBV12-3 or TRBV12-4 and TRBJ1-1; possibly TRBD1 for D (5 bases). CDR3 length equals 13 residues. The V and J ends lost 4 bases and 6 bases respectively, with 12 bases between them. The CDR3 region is CASSSSRDSEAFF. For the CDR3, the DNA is TGTGCCAGCAGTTCATCCAGGGACTCTGAAGCTTTCTTT.

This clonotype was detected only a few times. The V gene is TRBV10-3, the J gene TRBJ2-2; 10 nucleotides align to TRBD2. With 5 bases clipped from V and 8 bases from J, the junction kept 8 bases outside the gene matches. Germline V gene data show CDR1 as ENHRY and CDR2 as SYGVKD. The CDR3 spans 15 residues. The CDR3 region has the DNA TGTGCCATCAGTTGGGGGACTAGCGCGTCGGGGGAGCTGTTTTTT. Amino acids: CAISWGTSASGELFF.

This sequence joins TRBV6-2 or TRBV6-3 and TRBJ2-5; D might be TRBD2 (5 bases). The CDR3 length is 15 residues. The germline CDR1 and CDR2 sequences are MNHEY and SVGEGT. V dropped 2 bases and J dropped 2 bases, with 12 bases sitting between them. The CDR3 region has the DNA TGTGCCAGCAGTTACCTCGGGGAAACTCAAGAGACCCAGTACTTC. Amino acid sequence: CASSYLGETQETQYF.

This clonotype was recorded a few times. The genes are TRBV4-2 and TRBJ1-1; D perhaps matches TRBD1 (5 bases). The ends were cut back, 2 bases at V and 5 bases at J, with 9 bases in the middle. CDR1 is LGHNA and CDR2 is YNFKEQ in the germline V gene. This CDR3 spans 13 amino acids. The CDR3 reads CASSQMRGTEAFF. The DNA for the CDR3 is TGTGCCAGCAGCCAAATGAGGGGAACTGAAGCTTTCTTT.

The CDR3 region is CASSPTEAGGSYTQYF. In DNA, the CDR3 is TGTGCCAGCTCACCGACGGAAGCGGGGGGATCATATACGCAGTATTTT. The chain couples TRBV18 to TRBJ2-3; 9 bases fit TRBD2. Germline CDR1 reads KGHSH; CDR2 reads LQKENI. After removal of 3 bases from V and 7 bases from J, the junction contained 11 bases not matched to a gene. The CDR3 runs to 16 residues.

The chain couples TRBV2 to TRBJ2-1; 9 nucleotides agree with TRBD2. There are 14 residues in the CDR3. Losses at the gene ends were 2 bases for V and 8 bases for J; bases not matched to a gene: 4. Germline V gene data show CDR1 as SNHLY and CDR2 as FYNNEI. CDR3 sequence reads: CASSEWVAGDEQFF. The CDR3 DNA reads TGTGCCAGCAGTGAATGGGTAGCGGGGGATGAGCAGTTCTTC.

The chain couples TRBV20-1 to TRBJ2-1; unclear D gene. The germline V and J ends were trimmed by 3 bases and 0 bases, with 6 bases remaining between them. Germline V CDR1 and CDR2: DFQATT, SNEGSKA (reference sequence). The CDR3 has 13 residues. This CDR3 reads CSASRASYNEQFF. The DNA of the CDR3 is TGCAGTGCTAGCCGGGCCTCCTACAATGAGCAGTTCTTC.

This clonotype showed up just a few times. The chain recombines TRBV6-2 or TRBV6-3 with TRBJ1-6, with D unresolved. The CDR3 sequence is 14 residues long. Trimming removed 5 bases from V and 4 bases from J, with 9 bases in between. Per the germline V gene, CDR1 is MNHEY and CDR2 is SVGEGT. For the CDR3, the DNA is TGTGCCAGCAGTCCCCGGGATTATAATTCACCCCTCCACTTT. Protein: CASSPRDYNSPLHF.

The CDR3 sequence: CASNYGDTTDTQYF. CDR3 in DNA: TGTGCCAGCAACTACGGGGACACCACAGATACGCAGTATTTT. The chain combines TRBV6-5 with TRBJ2-3; maybe TRBD1 (6 bases). Germline-derived CDR1 and CDR2 are MNHEY and SVGAGI. V lost 7 bases, J lost 2 bases, and 13 bases lay in between. This CDR3 spans 14 amino acids.

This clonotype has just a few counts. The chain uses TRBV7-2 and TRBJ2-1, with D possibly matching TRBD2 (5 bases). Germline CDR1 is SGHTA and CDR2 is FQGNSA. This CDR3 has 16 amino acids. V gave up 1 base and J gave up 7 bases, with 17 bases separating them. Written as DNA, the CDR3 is TGTGCCAGCAGCTTAGGTGGACTTCTACTGGGGAATGAGCAGTTCTTC. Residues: CASSLGGLLLGNEQFF.

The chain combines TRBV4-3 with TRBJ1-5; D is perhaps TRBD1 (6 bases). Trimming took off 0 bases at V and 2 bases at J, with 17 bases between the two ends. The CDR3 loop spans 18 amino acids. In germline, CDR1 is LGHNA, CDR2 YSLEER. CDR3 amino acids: CASSQDVGGVDGNQPQHF. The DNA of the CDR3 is TGCGCCAGCAGCCAAGATGTAGGGGGAGTTGACGGCAATCAGCCCCAGCATTTT.

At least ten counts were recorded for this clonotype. CDR3 sequence reads: CASSSDSNYGYTF. In nucleotides, the CDR3 is TGTGCCAGCAGCTCCGACAGTAACTATGGCTACACCTTC. This chain connects TRBV12-3 or TRBV12-4 to TRBJ1-2; a possible D gene is TRBD1 (5 bases). The CDR3 totals 13 residues. The germline V and J ends were trimmed by 6 bases and 1 base, with 9 bases remaining between them.

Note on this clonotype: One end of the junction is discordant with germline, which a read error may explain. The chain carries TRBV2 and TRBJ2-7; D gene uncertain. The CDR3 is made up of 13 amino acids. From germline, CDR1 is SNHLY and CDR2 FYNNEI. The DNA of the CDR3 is TGTGCCAGCAGTGAAAGAATGACAAACGAACAGTACTTC. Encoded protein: CASSERMTNEQYF. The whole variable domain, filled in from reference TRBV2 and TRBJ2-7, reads EPEVTQTPSHQVTQMGQEVILRCVPISNHLYFYWYRQILGQKVEFLVSFYNNEISEKSEIFDDQFSVERPDGSNFTLKIRSTKLEDSAMYFCASSERMTNEQYFGPGTRLTVT.

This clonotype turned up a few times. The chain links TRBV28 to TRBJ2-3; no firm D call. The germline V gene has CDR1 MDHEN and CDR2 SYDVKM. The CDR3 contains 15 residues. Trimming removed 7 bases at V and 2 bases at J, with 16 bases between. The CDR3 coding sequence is TGTGCCAGCACCACGACTCGTCCTTCCACAGATACGCAGTATTTT. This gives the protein CASTTTRPSTDTQYF.

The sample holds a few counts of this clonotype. CDR3 region: CASSFRGGEDNSPLHF. CDR3 coding DNA: TGTGCCAGCAGCTTTCGGGGGGGAGAGGATAATTCACCCCTCCACTTT. J is TRBJ1-6 and V is TRBV7-9; D is perhaps TRBD1 (5 bases). The germline gives CDR1 SEHNR, CDR2 FQNEAQ (reference sequence). This CDR3 spans 16 amino acids. V was pared by 3 bases and J by 5 bases, with 14 bases between.

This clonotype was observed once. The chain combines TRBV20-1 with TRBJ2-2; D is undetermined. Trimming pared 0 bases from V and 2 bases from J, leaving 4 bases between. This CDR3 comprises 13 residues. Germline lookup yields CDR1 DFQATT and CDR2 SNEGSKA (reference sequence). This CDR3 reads CSARDINTGELFF. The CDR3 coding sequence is TGCAGTGCTAGAGACATAAACACCGGGGAGCTGTTTTTT.